This T cell receptor (beta chain) emerged from a study of STAT5B mutations in CD4+ large granular lymphocyte leukemia. Study results and caveats: Approximately 25% of private leukemic clonotypes occurred rarely in other patients' non-leukemic repertoires. Top patient clones used TRBV06 genes more often: 8/27 versus 2/35 in controls.

Some clones are missing from TCRdb's copy, which holds only in-frame ones; the method was immunoSEQ multiplex PCR. The sample yields around 27,000 clones, about four fifths seen once. This clone was detected once. The antigen is not known. The CDR3 is made up of 16 amino acids. Unmatched junction bases numbered 6, after V lost 5 bases and J lost 2 bases. Looked up from germline, CDR1 is SNHLY and CDR2 is FYNNEI. V is TRBV2 and J is TRBJ2-1; 10 bases align to TRBD1. This sequence was found in a human donor in good health. Sequencing was carried out using CD4+ T cells from blood buffy coats. The DNA of the CDR3 is TGTGCCAGCAGTTACCGGGACAGGGGCACCTACAATGAGCAGTTCTTC. Residues: CASSYRDRGTYNEQFF.